Below are 26 T cell receptor beta chains sequenced from a single sample in a study of CD8+ T cells in alopecia areata. Reverse transcription of extracted RNA yielded cDNA, which provided the sequencing template. Method: immunoSEQ multiplex PCR; TCRdb's copy keeps in-frame clones and lacks some. This table has about 120,000 clones, 61% appearing once. Treatment: oral pan-JAK inhibitor, 5-10 mg twice daily. Sample: CD4+ T cells sorted from blood, taken at week 4, from a patient treated with tofacitinib. The source is a human donor with alopecia areata.

The chain is built from TRBV29-1 and TRBJ1-2, with D perhaps TRBD1 (5 bases). Deletions cut 3 bases from V and 8 bases from J, with 16 bases between. From germline, CDR1 is SQVTM and CDR2 ANQGSEA. The CDR3 contains 13 residues. The CDR3 DNA is TGCAGCGTTGATTCCGGGGCAGGATGGGGCTACACCTTC. Its translation: CSVDSGAGWGYTF.

The chain combines TRBV29-1 with TRBJ1-2, with D hard to call. The CDR3 is made up of 12 amino acids. Trimming took off 4 bases at V and 4 bases at J, with 10 bases between the two ends. Germline loops: CDR1 SQVTM, CDR2 ANQGSEA. CDR3 loop: CSVVPATYGYTF. CDR3 coding DNA: TGCAGCGTTGTTCCAGCGACCTATGGCTACACCTTC.

The chain has TRBV4-3 and TRBJ2-7; no clear D. With 0 bases removed from V and 3 bases from J, the gap between germline ends came to 18 bases. This CDR3 has 17 amino acids. Germline-derived CDR1 and CDR2 are LGHNA and YSLEER. CDR3 amino acids: CASSQDVIQTPLYEQYF. The DNA of the CDR3 is TGCGCCAGCAGCCAAGATGTGATCCAAACCCCCCTCTACGAGCAGTACTTC.

The chain recombines TRBV4-1 with TRBJ2-5; weak D call: TRBD1 (7 bases). Per germline, CDR1 MGHRA and CDR2 YSYEKL. V was cut by 0 bases and J by 7 bases, with 15 bases left in between. The CDR3 totals 15 residues. CDR3 coding DNA: TGCGCCAGCAGCCAAGATCGCGGGCAGGGGGGGACCCAGTACTTC. Encoded protein: CASSQDRGQGGTQYF.

The genes are TRBV7-2 and TRBJ1-5; D is unclear. Trimming took 1 base from V and 7 from J, leaving 11 bases between them. The CDR3 loop spans 14 amino acids. CDR1 and CDR2 from the germline V gene are SGHTA and FQGNSA. CDR3 amino acids: CASSLGGRWQPQHF. The DNA of the CDR3 is TGTGCCAGCAGCTTAGGTGGCCGGTGGCAGCCCCAGCATTTT. The full variable domain, with the rest looked up from reference TRBV7-2 and TRBJ1-5, is GAGVSQSPSNKVTEKGKDVELRCDPISGHTALYWYRQSLGQGLEFLIYFQGNSAPDKSGLPSDRFSAERTGGSVSTLTIQRTQQEDSAVYLCASSLGGRWQPQHFGDGTRLSIL.

This clone was observed once. The chain recombines TRBV7-8 with TRBJ2-7; D is unresolved. Germline V gene lookup returns CDR1 SGHVS and CDR2 FQNEAQ. The CDR3 covers 14 residues. Deletions cut 3 bases from V and 3 bases from J, with 12 bases between. The CDR3 spells CASSLSRENYEQYF. CDR3 nucleotides: TGTGCCAGCAGCTTGAGCAGAGAGAACTACGAGCAGTACTTC.

This clone was counted only a few times. CDR3 DNA: TGCGCCAGCAGCCACGACCCGGACAGGGCGCAATCCTACGAGCAGTACTTC. It yields the protein CASSHDPDRAQSYEQYF. The V call is TRBV4-1, the J call TRBJ2-7; TRBD1 agrees at 8 bases. Germline-derived CDR1 and CDR2 are MGHRA and YSYEKL. The CDR3 loop spans 17 amino acids. The ends lost 3 bases at V and 1 base at J; junction bases unmatched: 11.

This clone was found a few times. J is TRBJ1-6 and V is TRBV4-2, with D tentatively TRBD1 (5 bases). V lost 2 bases to trimming and J lost 7 bases, with 9 bases between them. Germline values: CDR1 LGHNA, CDR2 YNFKEQ. The CDR3 consists of 14 residues. CDR3 in amino acids: CASSQPGTNSPLHF. The CDR3 DNA sequence: TGTGCCAGCAGCCAACCAGGGACCAATTCACCCCTCCACTTT.

The chain is built from TRBV9 and TRBJ2-3, with 7 bases aligning to TRBD2. Germline CDR1 and CDR2: SGDLS and YYNGEE. V trimming: 7 bases; J trimming: 0 bases; junction bases outside the gene matches: 5. There are 14 residues in the CDR3. Here the CDR3 DNA reads TGTGCCAGCTGGAGCGGGGTTAGCACAGATACGCAGTATTTT. This encodes CASWSGVSTDTQYF. Drawing the rest from reference TRBV9 and TRBJ2-3, the complete variable domain is DSGVTQTPKHLITATGQRVTLRCSPRSGDLSVYWYQQSLDQGLQFLIQYYNGEERAKGNILERFSAQQFPDLHSELNLSSLELGDSALYFCASWSGVSTDTQYFGPGTRLTVL.

This clone has just a few counts. The rearrangement uses TRBV5-6 and TRBJ2-3, with D tentatively TRBD2 (6 bases). Trimming removed 1 base from V and 4 bases from J, with 10 bases in between. The length of the CDR3 is 14 residues. Germline-derived CDR1 and CDR2 are SGHDT and YYEEEE. CDR3 sequence reads: CASSLYRGSDTQYF. The CDR3, as DNA: TGTGCCAGCAGCTTGTACCGGGGGTCAGATACGCAGTATTTT. Complete variable domain (other parts from reference TRBV5-6 and TRBJ2-3): DAGVTQSPTHLIKTRGQQVTLRCSPKSGHDTVSWYQQALGQGPQFIFQYYEEEERQRGNFPDRFSGHQFPNYSSELNVNALLLGDSALYLCASSLYRGSDTQYFGPGTRLTVL.

This clone was detected a few times. The chain combines TRBV29-1 with TRBJ2-5, with D uncertain. The CDR3 runs 12 residues. Germline V lookup: CDR1 SQVTM, CDR2 ANQGSEA. Trimming cost V 4 bases and J 4 bases, with 10 bases left between them. Here the CDR3 reads CSVVWSGETQYF. CDR3 sequence (DNA): TGCAGCGTTGTGTGGTCAGGAGAGACCCAGTACTTC.

This clone occurred a few times. Other DNA sequences from this sample encode an identical CDR3 as well. The CDR3, as DNA: TGCAGCGTTGTCGGGGTCGGAGAGACCCAGTACTTC. As protein: CSVVGVGETQYF. The chain employs TRBV29-1 and TRBJ2-5, with a possible D match to TRBD2 (5 bases). The CDR3 covers 12 residues. In germline, CDR1 is SQVTM, CDR2 ANQGSEA. Trimming left V 4 bases short and J 4 bases short, with 10 bases between.

This clone has just one count. The chain has TRBV30 and TRBJ1-4; perhaps TRBD1 as D (6 bases). Germline loops: CDR1 GTSNPN, CDR2 SVGIG (reference sequence). This CDR3 has 13 amino acids. V was pared by 7 bases and J by 10 bases, with 19 bases between. CDR3 bases: TGTGCCTCAGGGGATCAGGGAAGGGGAAAACTGTTTTTT. Protein: CASGDQGRGKLFF.

The chain is built from TRBV28 and TRBJ1-4; D perhaps matches TRBD1 (5 bases). There are 16 residues in the CDR3. CDR1 and CDR2 from the germline V gene are MDHEN and SYDVKM. The V end was cut by 0 bases, the J end by 3 bases, with 11 bases between. The CDR3: CASSLWDGGANEKLFF. CDR3 sequence (DNA): TGTGCCAGCAGTTTATGGGATGGGGGAGCTAATGAAAAACTGTTTTTT.

V gene TRBV5-4 combines with J gene TRBJ2-3, with a possible D match to TRBD1 (6 bases). V gave up 7 bases and J gave up 1 base, with 16 bases separating them. The CDR3 is made up of 15 amino acids. Germline V gives CDR1 SGHNT, CDR2 YYREEE (reference sequence). In DNA, the CDR3 is TGTGCCAGCCGGGACACCCGGGCGGGCACAGATACGCAGTATTTT. Protein: CASRDTRAGTDTQYF.

V is TRBV9 and J is TRBJ1-2; 8 bases fit TRBD1. V gave up 0 bases and J gave up 8 bases; unmatched junction bases: 9. CDR1 is SGDLS, CDR2 YYNGEE, per germline. The CDR3 extends over 15 amino acids. CDR3 bases: TGTGCCAGCAGCGTAGCTGGACAGGGTTTTTTGGGCTACACCTTC. Translation: CASSVAGQGFLGYTF.

V usage is TRBV2 and J usage is TRBJ2-7; the match to TRBD1 covers 10 bases. CDR1 is SNHLY, CDR2 FYNNEI, per germline. V lost 8 bases and J lost 5; bases outside the gene matches: 6. There are 13 residues in the CDR3. The CDR3 spells CASLIDRGHEQYF. CDR3 DNA: TGTGCCAGCTTAATCGACAGGGGGCACGAGCAGTACTTC. The full variable domain, its missing parts supplied by reference TRBV2 and TRBJ2-7, is EPEVTQTPSHQVTQMGQEVILRCVPISNHLYFYWYRQILGQKVEFLVSFYNNEISEKSEIFDDQFSVERPDGSNFTLKIRSTKLEDSAMYFCASLIDRGHEQYFGPGTRLTVT.

The chain links TRBV7-8 to TRBJ2-3, with a tentative D call TRBD1 (5 bases). V was pared by 3 bases and J by 12 bases, with 10 bases between. CDR1 is SGHVS and CDR2 is FQNEAQ in the germline V gene. The CDR3 is 11 amino acids. CDR3 DNA: TGTGCCAGCAGCTTCGGGCAGGGTCAGTATTTT. Translation: CASSFGQGQYF.

The chain has TRBV4-1 and TRBJ2-7; D unclear. The germline gives CDR1 MGHRA, CDR2 YSYEKL. V was trimmed by 1 base and J by 1 base, leaving 5 bases between them. CDR3 length equals 13 residues. The CDR3 nucleotides are TGCGCCAGCAGCCAAGCTACGTCCTACGAGCAGTACTTC. Translated: CASSQATSYEQYF.

The genes are TRBV11-2 and TRBJ2-7; no firm D call. Germline CDR1 and CDR2: SGHAT and FQNNGV. The CDR3 contains 12 residues. V gave up 0 bases and J gave up 4 bases, with 4 bases separating them. In DNA form, the CDR3 reads TGTGCCAGCAGCTTAGAGGGGTACGAGCAGTACTTC. As protein: CASSLEGYEQYF.

This clone is a singleton in its sample. Other DNA sequences in the sample encode the same CDR3. The rearrangement joins TRBV25-1 to TRBJ1-2; tentatively, D is TRBD1 (5 bases). The CDR3 spans 13 residues. The V gene lost 3 bases and the J gene lost 2 bases, with 7 bases spanning the gap. Germline CDR1 and CDR2: MGHDK and SYGVNS. CDR3 in amino acids: CASSDRVNYGYTF. The CDR3 nucleotides are TGTGCCAGCAGTGACAGGGTGAACTATGGCTACACCTTC.

The chain combines TRBV7-9 with TRBJ1-3; perhaps TRBD1 as D (5 bases). From germline, CDR1 is SEHNR and CDR2 FQNEAQ (reference sequence). The CDR3 runs to 16 residues. V lost 3 bases and J lost 0, with 12 bases in between. CDR3 protein: CASSFKGETSGNTIYF. CDR3 in DNA: TGTGCCAGCAGCTTCAAAGGGGAAACCTCTGGAAACACCATATATTTT.

The rearrangement joins TRBV5-1 to TRBJ2-7; D gene ambiguous. CDR1 SGHRS and CDR2 YFSETQ come from the germline V gene. This CDR3 contains 12 residues. V was pared by 0 bases and J by 6 bases, with 7 bases between. The CDR3 region has the DNA TGCGCCAGCAGCTTGGATTATGGCGAGCAGTACTTC. Its protein is CASSLDYGEQYF.

The J gene is TRBJ2-5, the V gene TRBV5-1; TRBD1 matches 8 bases. The CDR3 contains 15 residues. Trimming cost V 6 bases and J 2 bases; bases outside gene matches: 9. Germline CDR1 SGHRS, CDR2 YFSETQ. For the CDR3, the DNA is TGCGCCAGCACTGGACAGGGTGGGGGACAAGAGACCCAGTACTTC. It translates to CASTGQGGGQETQYF. The full variable domain, in which reference TRBV5-1 and TRBJ2-5 provide the parts outside the CDR3, is KAGVTQTPRYLIKTRGQQVTLSCSPISGHRSVSWYQQTPGQGLQFLFEYFSETQRNKGNFPGRFSGRQFSNSRSEMNVSTLELGDSALYLCASTGQGGGQETQYFGPGTRLLVL.

This sequence joins TRBV5-1 and TRBJ2-3; no firm D call. Between the trimmed V and J ends, which lost 0 bases and 2 bases, there was a span of 16 bases. There are 17 residues in the CDR3. CDR1 and CDR2 (germline): SGHRS, YFSETQ. CDR3 DNA: TGCGCCAGCAGCTTGGGTGTAAGGCAGGAATTCACAGATACGCAGTATTTT. Translating it yields CASSLGVRQEFTDTQYF.

V and J are TRBV30 and TRBJ2-2; D is uncertain. The V gene's germline CDR1 is GTSNPN and CDR2 SVGIG (reference sequence). This CDR3 is built from 11 residues. The ends were cut back, 2 bases at V and 6 bases at J, with 4 bases in the middle. CDR3 sequence (DNA): TGTGCCTGGAGTCTACCCGGGGAGCTGTTTTTT. Protein product: CAWSLPGELFF.